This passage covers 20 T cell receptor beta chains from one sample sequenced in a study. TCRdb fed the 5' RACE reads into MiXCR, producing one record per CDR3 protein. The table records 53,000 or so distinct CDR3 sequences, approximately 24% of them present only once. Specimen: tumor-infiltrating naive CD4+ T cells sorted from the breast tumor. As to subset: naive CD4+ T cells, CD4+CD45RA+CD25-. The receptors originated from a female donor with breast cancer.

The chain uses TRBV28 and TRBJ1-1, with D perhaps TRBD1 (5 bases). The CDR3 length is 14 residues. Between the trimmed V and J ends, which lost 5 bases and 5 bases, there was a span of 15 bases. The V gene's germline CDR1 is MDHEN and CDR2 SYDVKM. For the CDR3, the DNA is TGTGCCAGCAGTCAAGCCTATCAGGGTACTGAAGCTTTCTTT. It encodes CASSQAYQGTEAFF.

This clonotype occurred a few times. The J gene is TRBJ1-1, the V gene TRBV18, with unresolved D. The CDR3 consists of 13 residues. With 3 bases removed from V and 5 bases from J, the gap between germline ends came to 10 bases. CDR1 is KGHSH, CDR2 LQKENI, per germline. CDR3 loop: CASSPATGTEAFF. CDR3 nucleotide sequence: TGTGCCAGCTCACCGGCCACGGGGACTGAAGCTTTCTTT.

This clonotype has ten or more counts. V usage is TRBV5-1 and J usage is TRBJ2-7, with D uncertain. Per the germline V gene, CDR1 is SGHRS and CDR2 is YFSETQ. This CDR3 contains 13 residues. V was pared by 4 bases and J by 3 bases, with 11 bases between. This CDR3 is CASSATFGYEQYF. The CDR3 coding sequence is TGCGCCAGCAGCGCCACCTTCGGCTACGAGCAGTACTTC.

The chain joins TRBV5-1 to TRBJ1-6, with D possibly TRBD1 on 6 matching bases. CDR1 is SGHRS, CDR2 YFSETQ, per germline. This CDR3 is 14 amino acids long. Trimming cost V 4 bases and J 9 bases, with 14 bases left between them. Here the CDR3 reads CASSPRGAISPLHF. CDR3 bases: TGCGCCAGCAGCCCAAGGGGGGCGATTTCACCCCTCCACTTT.

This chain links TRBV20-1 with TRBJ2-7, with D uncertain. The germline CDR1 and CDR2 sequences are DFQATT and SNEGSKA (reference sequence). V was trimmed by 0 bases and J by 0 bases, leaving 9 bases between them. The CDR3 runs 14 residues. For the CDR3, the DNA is TGCAGTGCTAGAGATCCTTACAACTCCTACGAGCAGTACTTC. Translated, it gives CSARDPYNSYEQYF.

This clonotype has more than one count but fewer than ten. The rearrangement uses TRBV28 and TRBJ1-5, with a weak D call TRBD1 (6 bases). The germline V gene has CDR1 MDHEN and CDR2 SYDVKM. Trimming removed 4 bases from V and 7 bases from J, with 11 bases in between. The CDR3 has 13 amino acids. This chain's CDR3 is CASSWGARQPQHF. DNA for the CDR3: TGTGCCAGCAGTTGGGGGGCCAGACAGCCCCAGCATTTT.

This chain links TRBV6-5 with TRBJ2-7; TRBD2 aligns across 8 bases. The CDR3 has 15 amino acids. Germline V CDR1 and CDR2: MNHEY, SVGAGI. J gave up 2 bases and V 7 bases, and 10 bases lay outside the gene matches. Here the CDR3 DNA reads TGTGCCAGCAAATACGTAGCGGGGTCAACCTACGAGCAGTACTTC. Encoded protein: CASKYVAGSTYEQYF.

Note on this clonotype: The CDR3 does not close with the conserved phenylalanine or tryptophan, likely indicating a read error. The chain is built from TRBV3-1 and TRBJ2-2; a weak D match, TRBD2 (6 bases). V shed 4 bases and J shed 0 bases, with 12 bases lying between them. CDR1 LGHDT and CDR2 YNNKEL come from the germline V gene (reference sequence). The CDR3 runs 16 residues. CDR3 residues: CASSLTGTPNTGELFS. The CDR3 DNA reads TGTGCCAGCAGCCTTACCGGGACTCCGAACACCGGGGAGCTGTTTTCT.

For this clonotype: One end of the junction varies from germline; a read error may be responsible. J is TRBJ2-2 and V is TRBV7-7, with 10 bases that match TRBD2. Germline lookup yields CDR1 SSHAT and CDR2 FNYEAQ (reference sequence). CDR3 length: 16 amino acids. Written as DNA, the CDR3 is TGTGCTAGCAGCACCCTAGCGGGGGCGATCACCGGGGAGCTGTTTTTT. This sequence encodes CASSTLAGAITGELFF.

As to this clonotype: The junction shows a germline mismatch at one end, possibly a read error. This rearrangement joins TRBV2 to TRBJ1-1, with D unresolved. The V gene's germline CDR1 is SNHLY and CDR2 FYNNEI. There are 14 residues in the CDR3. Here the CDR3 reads CASSETRTSTEACF. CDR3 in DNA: TGTGCCAGCAGTGAAACCCGGACTAGCACTGAAGCTTGCTTT.

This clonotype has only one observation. This CDR3 is CASRLENPGLHNSPLHF. The CDR3 DNA sequence: TGTGCAAGTCGCTTAGAAAACCCGGGACTGCATAATTCACCCCTCCACTTT. The chain couples TRBV12-2 to TRBJ1-6. TRBV12-2 is termed a pseudogene. This CDR3 region has 17 residues.

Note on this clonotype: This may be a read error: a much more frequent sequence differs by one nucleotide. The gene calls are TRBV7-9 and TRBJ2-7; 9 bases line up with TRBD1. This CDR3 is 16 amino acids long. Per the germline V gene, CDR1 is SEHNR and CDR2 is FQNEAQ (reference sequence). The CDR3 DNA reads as TGTGCCAGCAGCTCCCCCGGGACAGGGTTTTCCTACGAGCGGTACTTC. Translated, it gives CASSSPGTGFSYERYF.

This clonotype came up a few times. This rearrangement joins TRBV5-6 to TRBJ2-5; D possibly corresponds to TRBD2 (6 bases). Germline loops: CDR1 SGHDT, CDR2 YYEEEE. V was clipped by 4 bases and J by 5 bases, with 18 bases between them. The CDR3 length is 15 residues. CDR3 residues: CASSPPTSLVETQYF. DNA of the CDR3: TGTGCCAGCAGCCCGCCGACTAGTCTCGTCGAGACCCAGTACTTC.

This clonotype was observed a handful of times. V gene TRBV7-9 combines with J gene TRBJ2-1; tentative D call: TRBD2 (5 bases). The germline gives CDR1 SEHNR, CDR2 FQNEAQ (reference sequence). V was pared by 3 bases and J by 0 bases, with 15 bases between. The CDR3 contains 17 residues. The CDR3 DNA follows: TGTGCCAGCAGCTTCGGAAAGCGGTTAGGCTCCTACAATGAGCAGTTCTTC. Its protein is CASSFGKRLGSYNEQFF.

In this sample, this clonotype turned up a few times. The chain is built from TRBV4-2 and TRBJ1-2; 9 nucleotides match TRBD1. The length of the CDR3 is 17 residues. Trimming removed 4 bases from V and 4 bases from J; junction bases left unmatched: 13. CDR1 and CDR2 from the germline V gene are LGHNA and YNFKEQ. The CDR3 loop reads CASSRNQQGAEIYGYTF. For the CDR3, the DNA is TGTGCCAGCAGCCGGAACCAACAGGGGGCGGAAATCTATGGCTACACCTTC.

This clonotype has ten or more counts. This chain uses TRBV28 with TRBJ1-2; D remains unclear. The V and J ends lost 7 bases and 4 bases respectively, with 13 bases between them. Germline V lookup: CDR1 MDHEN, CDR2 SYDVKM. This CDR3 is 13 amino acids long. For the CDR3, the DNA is TGTGCCAGCAAGATGGGTAGGGCCTATGGCTACACCTTC. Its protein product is CASKMGRAYGYTF.

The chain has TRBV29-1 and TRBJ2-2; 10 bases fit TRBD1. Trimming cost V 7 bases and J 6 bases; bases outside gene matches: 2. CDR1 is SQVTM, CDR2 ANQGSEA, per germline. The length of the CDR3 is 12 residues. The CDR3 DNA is TGCAGCGGACAGGGGGCGTCCGGGGAGCTGTTTTTT. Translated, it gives CSGQGASGELFF.

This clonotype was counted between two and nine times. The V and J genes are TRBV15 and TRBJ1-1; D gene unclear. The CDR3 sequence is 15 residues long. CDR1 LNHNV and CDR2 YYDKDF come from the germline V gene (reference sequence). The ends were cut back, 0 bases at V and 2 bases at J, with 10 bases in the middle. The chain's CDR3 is CATSRDRTINTEAFF. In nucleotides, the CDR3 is TGTGCCACCAGCAGAGATAGGACCATAAACACTGAAGCTTTCTTT.

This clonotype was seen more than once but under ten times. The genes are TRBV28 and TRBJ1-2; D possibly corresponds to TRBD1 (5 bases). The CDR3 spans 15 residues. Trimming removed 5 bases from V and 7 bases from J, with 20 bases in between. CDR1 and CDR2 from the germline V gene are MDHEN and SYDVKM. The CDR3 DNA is TGTGCCAGCAGTCTAGGGTCGGGGCGCTCAGCTGGCTACACCTTC. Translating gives CASSLGSGRSAGYTF.

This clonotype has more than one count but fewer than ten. The CDR3 sequence: CASSLGLINIQYF. DNA for the CDR3: TGTGCCAGCAGCTTAGGACTAATAAACATTCAGTACTTC. This sequence joins TRBV5-5 and TRBJ2-4, with D possibly TRBD2 on 6 matching bases. V lost 2 bases to trimming and J lost 6 bases, with 9 bases between them. In germline, CDR1 is SGHKS, CDR2 YYEKEE (reference sequence). The CDR3 contains 13 residues.